This TCR beta chain comes out of a study of shared clonotypes between healthy human individuals. Study-level results: Generally, estimated richness proved larger in naive subsets than it did in memory subsets. Large depth notwithstanding, sorted-subset sequencing proved incomplete by rarefaction.

Germline V CDR1 and CDR2: SGHNT, YYREEE (reference sequence). V was clipped by 4 bases and J by 3 bases; unmatched bases: 3. The CDR3 is 15 residues long. Points on this clone: Its antigen is not known.

Genomic DNA of each subset was evenly split across several immunoSEQ plates. Here immunoSEQ multiplex PCR was the method, and the copy in TCRdb shows in-frame clones only, minus some. Of about 960,000 clones listed, about 80% were seen once; the top ten hold nearly 1.5%. The specimen was memory CD4+ T cells sorted from blood. Noted subset: CD45RA-negative fraction. This sequence originates from a man between 18 and 29 years old in good health. The chain has TRBV5-4 and TRBJ2-5; 13 bases line up with TRBD2. CDR3 sequence: CASSGTSGAKETQYF. The CDR3, as DNA: TGTGCCAGCAGCGGGACTAGCGGGGCTAAAGAGACCCAGTACTTC.